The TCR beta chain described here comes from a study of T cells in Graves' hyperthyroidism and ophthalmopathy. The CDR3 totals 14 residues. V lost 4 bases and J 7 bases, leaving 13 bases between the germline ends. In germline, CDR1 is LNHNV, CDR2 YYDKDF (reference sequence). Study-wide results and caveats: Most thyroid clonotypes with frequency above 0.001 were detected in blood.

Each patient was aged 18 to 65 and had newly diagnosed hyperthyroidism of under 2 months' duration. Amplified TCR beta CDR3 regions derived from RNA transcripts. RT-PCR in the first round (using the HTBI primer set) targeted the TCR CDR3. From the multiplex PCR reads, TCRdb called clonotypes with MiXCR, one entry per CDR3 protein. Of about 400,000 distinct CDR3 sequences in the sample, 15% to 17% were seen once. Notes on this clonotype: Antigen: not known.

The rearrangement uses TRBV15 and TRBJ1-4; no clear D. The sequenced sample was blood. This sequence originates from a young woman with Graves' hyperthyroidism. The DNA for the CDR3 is TGTGCCACCAGCACAGACACGGTTGGTGAAAAACTGTTTTTT. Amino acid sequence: CATSTDTVGEKLFF.